What follows describes a single TCR beta chain. TCRdb's copy holds only in-frame clones and misses some; the assay was immunoSEQ multiplex PCR. The sample includes a few hundred thousand clones, just under 85% of them seen just once. This sample stems from a study of blood T cell repertoires in COVID-19. At the level of the study: Spain, Italy and the United States supplied samples that represented acute and convalescent COVID-19. T cells, B-cell-depleted T cells, or PBMCs supplied cDNA or gDNA.

Per germline, CDR1 SNHLY and CDR2 FYNNEI. The CDR3 is 12 amino acids. V was cut by 7 bases and J by 2 bases, with 9 bases left in between. In terms of age and location, participants ranged from about 18 to 90 years and lived in 24 US areas. Self-reported history from a screening survey and questionnaire set each donor's cohort. The sample comprised PBMCs or T cells enriched from blood (not recorded which). The V gene is TRBV2, the J gene TRBJ2-7, with D possibly TRBD1 on 6 matching bases. The TCR originated in a man in his forties who had recovered from COVID-19. The DNA for the CDR3 is TGTGCCAGCAACGGACAGACCTACGAGCAGTACTTC. This gives the protein CASNGQTYEQYF. Using reference TRBV2 and TRBJ2-7 for the parts outside the CDR3, the full variable domain is EPEVTQTPSHQVTQMGQEVILRCVPISNHLYFYWYRQILGQKVEFLVSFYNNEISEKSEIFDDQFSVERPDGSNFTLKIRSTKLEDSAMYFCASNGQTYEQYFGPGTRLTVT.